The source of this TCR beta chain is a study of identical twins. No donor was unhealthy or non-Caucasian. Worth noting for this clonotype: Antigen unknown.

Using its own MiXCR run on the 5' RACE reads, TCRdb lists one record per CDR3 protein. The sample consists of around 250,000 distinct CDR3 sequences, 9.5% to 15% of them appearing once. CDR3 length: 17 residues. V lost 4 bases and J 2 bases, leaving 18 bases between the germline ends. Germline-derived CDR1 and CDR2 are SEHNR and FQNEAQ (reference sequence). Overall study findings and caveats: In cord blood, abundant beta clonotypes had fewer insertions; memory showed no trend. Less excess twin sharing appeared in beta out-of-frame sequences. Findings came from cross-sectional statistics, without long-term follow-up of donors.

These same records also appear under a second study, on yellow fever vaccine responses in identical twins.

Sequences were obtained from memory (CD45RO+) T cells sorted from blood. This rearrangement joins TRBV7-9 to TRBJ2-1; perhaps TRBD2 as D (6 bases). The TCR was taken from a woman aged 18-29 years in good health. Here the CDR3 reads CASSSRPTRNAYNEQFF. As DNA, the CDR3 is TGTGCCAGCAGCTCTCGACCGACTAGGAATGCCTACAATGAGCAGTTCTTC.